What follows are 11 T cell receptor beta chains derived from one specimen sequenced in a study of identical twins (dated by TCRdb to about 2016). Library preparation was by 5' RACE. TCRdb lists the instrument as Illumina HiSeq 2000. TCRdb reworked the public reads: Q25 trimming with fastp, MiXCR clone assembly, productive beta chains retained. When rows share a CDR3 protein, they turn into one entry using the most common DNA and genes. For this sample the table gives 280,000 or so distinct CDR3 sequences, of which roughly 8.6% were detected only once. Approximately 2.1% of the sample goes to the ten largest clones. These sequences were also reported in another study, on yellow fever vaccine responses in identical twins.

The sample taken for sequencing was memory (CD45RO+) T cells sorted from blood. Sample cell subset or site, as interpreted from the label and publication: CD45RO+ enriched T cells. These receptors all stem from a woman between 18 and 29 years old in good health.

The rearrangement uses TRBV15 and TRBJ1-2; TRBD1 aligns across 9 bases. V lost 5 bases, J lost 4 bases, and 2 bases stayed unmatched. CDR1 is LNHNV, CDR2 YYDKDF, per germline (reference sequence). CDR3 length: 13 residues. In DNA form, the CDR3 reads TGTGCCACCAGCTTGGACAGGGGCTATGGCTACACCTTC. It encodes CATSLDRGYGYTF.

This clonotype was found a few times. CDR3 amino acids: CASSTPHRPRGGAFEQFF. In DNA, the CDR3 is TGTGCCAGCAGCACTCCCCACCGGCCCCGCGGGGGGGCCTTTGAGCAGTTCTTC. The chain employs TRBV12-3 or TRBV12-4 and TRBJ2-1; 9 bases align to TRBD2. The CDR3 contains 18 residues. V dropped 6 bases and J dropped 9; count of bases not matched to a gene: 21.

This clonotype showed up just a few times. This chain joins TRBV9 and TRBJ1-1; 9 bases map to TRBD1. The V segment lost 3 bases and the J segment 3 bases; nucleotides outside the gene matches: 9. Looked up from germline, CDR1 is SGDLS and CDR2 is YYNGEE. The CDR3 length is 16 residues. The CDR3 region is CASSDRDRVPDTEAFF. The CDR3 region has the DNA TGTGCCAGCAGCGACCGGGACAGGGTTCCGGACACTGAAGCTTTCTTT.

The table lists this clonotype with many counts. V usage is TRBV28 and J usage is TRBJ2-7; 9 bases are shared with TRBD1. CDR1 is MDHEN, CDR2 SYDVKM, per germline. There are 16 residues in the CDR3. With 2 bases clipped from V and 5 bases from J, the junction kept 10 bases outside the gene matches. The CDR3 protein is CASSLGAQGASNEQYF. The CDR3 nucleotides read TGTGCCAGCAGTTTAGGGGCACAGGGGGCATCGAACGAGCAGTACTTC.

This clonotype has a count of ten or more. The V and J genes are TRBV3-1 and TRBJ1-6; D call uncertain. The CDR3 consists of 15 residues. The V and J ends lost 4 bases and 7 bases respectively, with 14 bases between them. The germline V gene encodes CDR1 LGHDT and CDR2 YNNKEL (reference sequence). The CDR3 here is CASSPGGRVNSPLHF. CDR3 DNA: TGTGCCAGCAGCCCAGGCGGGAGAGTAAATTCACCCCTCCACTTT.

This rearrangement joins TRBV5-6 to TRBJ2-7; 7 nucleotides match TRBD2. Trimming took 4 bases from V and 1 from J; bases not matched to a gene: 11. Germline V gives CDR1 SGHDT, CDR2 YYEEEE. The CDR3 loop spans 16 amino acids. The CDR3 DNA reads as TGTGCCAGCAGCGCCATGGGCGGGAGTCGGTCCTACGAGCAGTACTTC. Residues: CASSAMGGSRSYEQYF.

Many counts were recorded for this clonotype. The genes are TRBV12-3 or TRBV12-4 and TRBJ1-1, with unresolved D. V lost 3 bases to trimming and J lost 0 bases, with 11 bases between them. This CDR3 contains 15 residues. Here the CDR3 DNA reads TGTGCCAGCAGTTTTTCGCCGAACATGAACACTGAAGCTTTCTTT. It is translated as CASSFSPNMNTEAFF.

V usage is TRBV4-2 and J usage is TRBJ1-1, with 8 bases matching TRBD1. The CDR3 is 17 residues long. Germline V gene sequence: CDR1 LGHNA, CDR2 YNFKEQ. Germline trimming cut 2 bases from V and 0 bases from J; bases unmatched to any gene: 8. The chain's CDR3 is CASSQPGTGFMNTEAFF. CDR3 DNA: TGTGCCAGCAGCCAACCTGGGACAGGATTCATGAACACTGAAGCTTTCTTT.

This chain joins TRBV6-5 and TRBJ2-4; the D is unclear. Germline V gene sequence: CDR1 MNHEY, CDR2 SVGAGI. The CDR3 runs 13 residues. V lost 2 bases and J lost 6, with 8 bases in between. The CDR3 bases are TGTGCCAGCAGTTACGGGCCGTCAAACATTCAGTACTTC. Protein: CASSYGPSNIQYF.

V is TRBV3-1 and J is TRBJ2-5; no firm D call. The CDR3 has 13 amino acids. The V and J ends lost 1 base and 7 bases respectively, with 10 bases between them. Germline CDR1 reads LGHDT; CDR2 reads YNNKEL (reference sequence). The CDR3: CASSQGVPGTQYF. In nucleotides, the CDR3 is TGTGCCAGCAGCCAAGGGGTACCCGGGACCCAGTACTTC.

At least ten counts were recorded for this clonotype. This chain uses TRBV6-6 with TRBJ1-2; no definite D call. V was trimmed by 2 bases and J by 6 bases, leaving 4 bases between them. Germline CDR1 is MNHNY and CDR2 is SVGAGI (reference sequence). The CDR3 covers 11 residues. The CDR3 region has the DNA TGTGCCAGCAGTTACAACCATGGCTACACCTTC. Translation: CASSYNHGYTF.